These T cell receptor beta chains were read from a single sample in a study of T cell repertoires in cytomegalovirus infection. For these TCRs, the target antigens are not known. TCRdb redid the calling of the reads with MiXCR, one entry per CDR3 protein. The sample includes around 900,000 distinct CDR3 sequences, about a third seen only once; the top ten take around 15%. The material sequenced was cultured CD8+ T cells from PBMCs, taken from culture after CMV antigen stimulation. The receptors derive from a human donor in good health (CMV status not recorded). Some clones in this sample may be carry-over from other donors' samples. CDR3s include the opening cysteine and the closing phenylalanine or tryptophan. Each record gives: J gene, V gene, CDR3 protein.

>TRBJ2-7|TRBV7-8
CASSQPGLAIGAYEQYF
>TRBJ1-6|TRBV6-5
CASSYSSYSPLHF
>TRBJ2-1|TRBV20-1
CSAAQRGAGVYNEQFF
>TRBJ1-2|TRBV19
CATLDGNYGYTF
>TRBJ1-2|TRBV28
CASSLDLDGLTIYGYTF
>TRBJ2-5|TRBV3-1
CASSPRTGGRETQYF
>TRBJ2-1|TRBV5-1
CASSLEHEQFF
>TRBJ1-5|TRBV29-1
CSVEGDRAGQPQHF
>TRBJ2-1|TRBV2
CASTVRGGLGNEQFF
>TRBJ1-5|TRBV27
CASSGKGVNQPQHF
>TRBJ2-7|TRBV13
CASSQWDRHSYEQYF
>TRBJ1-1|TRBV6-5
CASSSHSALEPEAFF
>TRBJ2-1|TRBV18
CASSPIGQRARDEQFF
>TRBJ1-5|TRBV12-3/TRBV12-4
CASSDNDGSNQPQHF
>TRBJ2-1|TRBV4-3
CASSQGPGNNEQFF
>TRBJ2-2|TRBV7-6
CASSLGVNNALVTGELFF
>TRBJ1-5|TRBV2
CASSELRGRNQPQHF
>TRBJ2-1|TRBV12-3/TRBV12-4
CASSRTGEISEQFF
>TRBJ1-6|TRBV11-1
CASSLPRANSPLHF
>TRBJ1-1|TRBV4-1
CASSQVFGGLGGTEAFF
>TRBJ1-1|TRBV12-5
CASGLDDGVNTEAFF
>TRBJ2-3|TRBV9
CASTPGGARNTDTQYF
>TRBJ1-1|TRBV2
CASSESPGNGEAFF
>TRBJ2-3|TRBV7-6
CASSLSPINPTDTQYF
>TRBJ2-1|TRBV7-6
CASSPRTGGAPGAYNEQFF
>TRBJ1-6|TRBV27
CASSMRDRGNSPLHF
>TRBJ2-1|TRBV12-3/TRBV12-4
CASSTRLAEQFF